The clone carrying this TCR beta chain has a single count. The target antigen is unknown. These data belong to a study of siplizumab effects on memory and regulatory T cells. Findings and caveats of the study: The alloresponse seemed to draw substantially on naive T cells, which appeared more diverse than memory cells. Unstimulated subsets were the mapping target of only a minor fraction of alloreactive clones. Confirmation that proliferating Tregs from siplizumab cultures had suppressive function was not obtained.

With 10 bases clipped from V and 3 bases from J, the junction kept 8 bases outside the gene matches. This CDR3 is 14 amino acids long. Germline V gene sequence: CDR1 SNHLY, CDR2 FYNNEI. Assaying covered 75,000 to 100,000 TCR templates per sample. The assay was immunoSEQ multiplex PCR, and TCRdb's table has in-frame clones only and misses some. The table has about 110,000 clones, over 85% seen once. This TCR was sampled from a human donor in good health. The sample was CD4+ T cells sorted from blood. V and J are TRBV2 and TRBJ2-2; 7 bases are shared with TRBD2. The CDR3 DNA sequence: TGTGCCACCTGGCGGGAGCCAGACACCGGGGAGCTGTTTTTT. It yields the protein CATWREPDTGELFF.